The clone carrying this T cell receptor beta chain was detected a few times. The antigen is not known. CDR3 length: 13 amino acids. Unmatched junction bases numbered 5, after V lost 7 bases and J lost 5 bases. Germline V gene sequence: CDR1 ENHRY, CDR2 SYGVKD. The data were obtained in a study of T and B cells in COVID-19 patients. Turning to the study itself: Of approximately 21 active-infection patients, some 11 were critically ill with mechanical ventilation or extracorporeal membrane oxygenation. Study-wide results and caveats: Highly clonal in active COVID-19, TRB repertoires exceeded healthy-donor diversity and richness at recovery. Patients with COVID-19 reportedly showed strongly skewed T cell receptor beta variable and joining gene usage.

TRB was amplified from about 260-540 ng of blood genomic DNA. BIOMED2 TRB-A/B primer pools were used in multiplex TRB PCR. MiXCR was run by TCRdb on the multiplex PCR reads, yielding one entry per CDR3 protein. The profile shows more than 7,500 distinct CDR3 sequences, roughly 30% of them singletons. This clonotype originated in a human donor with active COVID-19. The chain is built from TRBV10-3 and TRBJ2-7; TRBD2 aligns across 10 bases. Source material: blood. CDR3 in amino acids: CAIKGGTSDEQYF. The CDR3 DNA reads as TGTGCCATCAAAGGCGGGACTAGCGACGAGCAGTACTTC.